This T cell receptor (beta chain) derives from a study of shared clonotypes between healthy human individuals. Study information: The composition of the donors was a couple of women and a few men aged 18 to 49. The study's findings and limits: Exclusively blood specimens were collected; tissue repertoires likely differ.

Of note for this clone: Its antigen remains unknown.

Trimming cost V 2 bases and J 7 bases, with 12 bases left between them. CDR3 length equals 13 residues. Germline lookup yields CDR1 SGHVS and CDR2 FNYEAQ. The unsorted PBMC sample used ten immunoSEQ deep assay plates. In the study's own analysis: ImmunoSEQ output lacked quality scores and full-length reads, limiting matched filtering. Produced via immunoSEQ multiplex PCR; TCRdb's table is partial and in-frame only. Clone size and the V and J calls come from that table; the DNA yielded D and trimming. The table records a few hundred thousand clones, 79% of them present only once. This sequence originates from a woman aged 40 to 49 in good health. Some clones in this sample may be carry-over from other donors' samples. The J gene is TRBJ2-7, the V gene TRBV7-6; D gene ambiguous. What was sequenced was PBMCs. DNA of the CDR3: TGTGCCAGCAGCTTAATGCAGCCTGGGGAGCAGTACTTC. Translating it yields CASSLMQPGEQYF.